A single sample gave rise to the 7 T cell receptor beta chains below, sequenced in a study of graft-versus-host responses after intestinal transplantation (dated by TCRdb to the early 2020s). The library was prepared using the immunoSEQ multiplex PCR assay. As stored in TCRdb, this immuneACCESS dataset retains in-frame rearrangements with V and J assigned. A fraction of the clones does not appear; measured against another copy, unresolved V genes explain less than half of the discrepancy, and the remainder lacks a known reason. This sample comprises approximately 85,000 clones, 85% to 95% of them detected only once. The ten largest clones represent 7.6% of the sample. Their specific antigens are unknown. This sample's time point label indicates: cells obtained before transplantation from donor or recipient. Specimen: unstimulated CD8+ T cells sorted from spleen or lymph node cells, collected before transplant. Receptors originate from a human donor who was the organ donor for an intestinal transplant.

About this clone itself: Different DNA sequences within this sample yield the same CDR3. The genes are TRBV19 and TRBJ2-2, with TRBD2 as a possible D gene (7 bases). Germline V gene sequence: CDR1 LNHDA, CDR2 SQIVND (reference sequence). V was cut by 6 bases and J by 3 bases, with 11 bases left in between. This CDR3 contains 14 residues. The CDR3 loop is CASSPGGYTGELFF. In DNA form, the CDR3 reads TGTGCCAGTAGCCCGGGGGGCTACACCGGGGAGCTGTTTTTT.

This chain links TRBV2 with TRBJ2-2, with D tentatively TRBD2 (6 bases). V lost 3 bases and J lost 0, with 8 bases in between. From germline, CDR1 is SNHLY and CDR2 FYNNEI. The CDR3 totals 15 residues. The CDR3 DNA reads TGTGCCAGCAGTGACAGGACTACGAACACCGGGGAGCTGTTTTTT. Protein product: CASSDRTTNTGELFF.

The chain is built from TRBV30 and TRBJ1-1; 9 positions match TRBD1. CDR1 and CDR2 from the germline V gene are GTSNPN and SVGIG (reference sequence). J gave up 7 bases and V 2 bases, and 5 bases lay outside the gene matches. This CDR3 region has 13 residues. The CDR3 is CAWSPGTGFEAFF. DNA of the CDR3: TGTGCCTGGAGTCCCGGGACAGGGTTTGAAGCTTTCTTT.

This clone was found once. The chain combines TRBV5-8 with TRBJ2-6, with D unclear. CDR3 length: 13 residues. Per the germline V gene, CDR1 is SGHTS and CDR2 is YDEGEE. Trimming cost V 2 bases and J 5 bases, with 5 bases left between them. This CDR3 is CASSFPWANVLTF. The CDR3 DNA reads TGTGCCAGCAGCTTTCCGTGGGCCAACGTCCTGACTTTC.

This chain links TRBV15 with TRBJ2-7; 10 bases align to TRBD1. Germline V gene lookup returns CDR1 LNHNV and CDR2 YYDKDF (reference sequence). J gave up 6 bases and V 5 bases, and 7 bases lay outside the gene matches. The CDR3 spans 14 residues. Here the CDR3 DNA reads TGTGCCACCAGCCCCCGACAGGGGGCTTTCGAGCAGTACTTC. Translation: CATSPRQGAFEQYF.

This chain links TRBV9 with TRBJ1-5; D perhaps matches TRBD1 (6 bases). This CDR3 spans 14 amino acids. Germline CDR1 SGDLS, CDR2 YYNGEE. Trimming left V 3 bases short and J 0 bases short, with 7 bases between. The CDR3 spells CASSGTASNQPQHF. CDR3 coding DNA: TGTGCCAGCAGCGGGACAGCTAGCAATCAGCCCCAGCATTTT.

The CDR3 region has the DNA TGCAGCGTTGAAGATCAGGAGACTCGAGACACAGATACGCAGTATTTT. Amino acids: CSVEDQETRDTDTQYF. This sequence joins TRBV29-1 and TRBJ2-3; D is unresolved. This CDR3 spans 16 amino acids. V lost 0 bases and J lost 2, with 15 bases in between. Germline V CDR1 and CDR2: SQVTM, ANQGSEA.